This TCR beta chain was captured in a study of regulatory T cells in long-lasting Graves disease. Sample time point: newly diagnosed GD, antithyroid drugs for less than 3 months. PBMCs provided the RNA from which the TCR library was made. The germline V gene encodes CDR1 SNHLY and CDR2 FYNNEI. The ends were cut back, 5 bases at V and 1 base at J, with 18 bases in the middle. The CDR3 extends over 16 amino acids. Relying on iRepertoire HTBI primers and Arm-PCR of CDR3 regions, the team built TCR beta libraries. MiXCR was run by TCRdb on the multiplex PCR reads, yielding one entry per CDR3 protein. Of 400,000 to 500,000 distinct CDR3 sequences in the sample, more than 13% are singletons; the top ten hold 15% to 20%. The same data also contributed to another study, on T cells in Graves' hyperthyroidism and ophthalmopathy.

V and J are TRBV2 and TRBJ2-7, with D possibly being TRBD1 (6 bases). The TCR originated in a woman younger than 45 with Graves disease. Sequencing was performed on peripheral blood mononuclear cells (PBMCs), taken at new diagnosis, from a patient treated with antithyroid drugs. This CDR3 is CASSKGRGLISYEQYF. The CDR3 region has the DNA TGTGCCAGCAGTAAAGGCAGGGGTTTAATATCCTACGAGCAGTACTTC.